This paragraph reports one T cell receptor (beta chain). Original methodology: Amplification of reference gene primers provided the estimated nucleated cell counts. TCRdb's copy holds only in-frame clones and misses some; the assay was immunoSEQ multiplex PCR. V and J calls plus clone size are reproduced from that table; the DNA served to infer D and trimming. Here the sample spans around 110,000 clones, 75% to 95% being singletons. The data are from a study of blood T cell repertoires in COVID-19. For the study at large: Both acute and convalescent COVID-19 samples were obtained from the United States, Italy and Spain. Sample material is recorded as cDNA or gDNA derived from T cells, B-cell-depleted T cells, or PBMCs.

The sample taken for sequencing was peripheral blood. The sequence was collected from a human donor with active COVID-19. The donor label of this sample is uncertain.

For the CDR3, the DNA is TGTGCCACGTCCCGGGACAGATACGAGCAGTACTTC. Translated: CATSRDRYEQYF. The chain couples TRBV19 to TRBJ2-7, with 7 bases aligning to TRBD1. The CDR3 is made up of 12 amino acids. Germline V gene sequence: CDR1 LNHDA, CDR2 SQIVND (reference sequence). Germline trimming cut 10 bases from V and 4 bases from J; bases unmatched to any gene: 7.